The 24 T cell receptor beta chains below were found in one sample sequenced in a study of blood T cell repertoires in COVID-19. TCRdb's table, derived via immunoSEQ multiplex PCR, lists solely in-frame clones and lacks some. The table includes over 65,000 clones, roughly 81% detected once. Sequences were obtained from peripheral blood. Every receptor here comes from a human donor in a cohort sampled during active COVID-19.

The chain uses TRBV24-1 and TRBJ2-1; 10 positions agree with TRBD1. The germline gives CDR1 KGHDR, CDR2 SFDVKD. The CDR3 loop spans 17 amino acids. Trimming cost V 0 bases and J 8 bases; bases outside gene matches: 9. CDR3 in DNA: TGTGCCACCAGTGATTTGAGGGAGGCGACAGGGGGCGATGAGCAGTTCTTC. This codes for CATSDLREATGGDEQFF.

The gene calls are TRBV5-1 and TRBJ2-5; 9 bases match TRBD1. Germline values: CDR1 SGHRS, CDR2 YFSETQ. After removal of 4 bases from V and 5 bases from J, the junction contained 9 bases not matched to a gene. This CDR3 has 15 amino acids. In nucleotides, the CDR3 is TGCGCCAGCAGCGTGGACGGACAGGGGCGGGAGACCCAGTACTTC. It codes for CASSVDGQGRETQYF.

The chain uses TRBV28 and TRBJ1-1; D is possibly TRBD1 (5 bases). V dropped 8 bases and J dropped 3 bases, with 13 bases sitting between them. Germline CDR1 and CDR2: MDHEN and SYDVKM. The CDR3 sequence is 13 residues long. CDR3 bases: TGTGCCAGCCAAACAGGAAGATACACTGAAGCTTTCTTT. Amino acids: CASQTGRYTEAFF.

The rearrangement links TRBV28 to TRBJ2-5, with 10 nucleotides matching TRBD1. Germline lookup yields CDR1 MDHEN and CDR2 SYDVKM. CDR3 length equals 14 residues. With 4 bases clipped from V and 4 bases from J, the junction kept 3 bases outside the gene matches. CDR3 loop: CASSSGQGGETQYF. The CDR3, as DNA: TGTGCCAGCAGTTCCGGACAGGGGGGAGAGACCCAGTACTTC. The variable domain in full, with the rest retrieved from reference TRBV28 and TRBJ2-5, is DVKVTQSSRYLVKRTGEKVFLECVQDMDHENMFWYRQDPGLGLRLIYFSYDVKMKEKGDIPEGYSVSREKKERFSLILESASTNQTSMYLCASSSGQGGETQYFGPGTRLLVL.

V and J are TRBV21-1 and TRBJ2-1; whether TRBD2, the table's D call, matches the DNA was not checked. TRBV21-1 is a known pseudogene. The CDR3 consists of 17 residues. DNA of the CDR3: TGTGCCAGCGCATCCCCTCCCAATAGCGGGAGCTCGGACGAGCAGTTCTTC. It specifies CASASPPNSGSSDEQFF.

V gene TRBV5-4 combines with J gene TRBJ2-3; TRBD2 is a possible D gene (6 bases). Trimming left V 2 bases short and J 0 bases short, with 10 bases between. The CDR3 runs to 15 residues. The germline gives CDR1 SGHNT, CDR2 YYREEE (reference sequence). CDR3 sequence: CASSFPGESTDTQYF. The CDR3 nucleotides read TGTGCCAGCAGCTTTCCGGGGGAAAGCACAGATACGCAGTATTTT.

V usage is TRBV6-1 and J usage is TRBJ1-1; no reliable D call. The CDR3 runs 15 residues. Trimming left V 1 base short and J 5 bases short, with 14 bases between. Germline CDR1 MNHNS, CDR2 SASEGT. CDR3 protein: CASSEGLPIGTEAFF. CDR3 in DNA: TGTGCCAGCAGTGAAGGTCTCCCAATCGGGACTGAAGCTTTCTTT.

The V gene is TRBV29-1, the J gene TRBJ2-7; 10 nucleotides match TRBD1. This CDR3 contains 14 residues. Germline lookup yields CDR1 SQVTM and CDR2 ANQGSEA. V dropped 4 bases and J dropped 5; count of bases not matched to a gene: 8. CDR3 in amino acids: CSVVDGTGVNEQYF. The CDR3 DNA reads TGCAGCGTTGTGGACGGGACAGGGGTGAACGAGCAGTACTTC.

The chain has TRBV6-5 and TRBJ1-2; 8 positions match TRBD1. Trimming removed 6 bases from V and 3 bases from J; junction bases left unmatched: 6. The CDR3 is 14 amino acids. Germline V lookup: CDR1 MNHEY, CDR2 SVGAGI. CDR3: CASRRQGMDYGYTF. As DNA, the CDR3 is TGTGCCAGCAGACGACAGGGGATGGACTATGGCTACACCTTC.

The chain has TRBV9 and TRBJ1-1; a weak D match, TRBD1 (5 bases). CDR3 length: 19 residues. The V and J ends lost 2 bases and 0 bases respectively, with 23 bases between them. Germline V gives CDR1 SGDLS, CDR2 YYNGEE. This CDR3 reads CASSVSTQPVGRMNTEAFF. Here the CDR3 DNA reads TGTGCCAGCAGCGTTTCAACCCAACCGGTGGGGCGGATGAACACTGAAGCTTTCTTT.

The rearrangement uses TRBV30 and TRBJ2-7; no firm D call. The germline V gene has CDR1 GTSNPN and CDR2 SVGIG (reference sequence). V dropped 0 bases and J dropped 1 base, with 10 bases sitting between them. The CDR3 runs 14 residues. The CDR3 region is CAWSVSQVSYEQYF. In DNA, the CDR3 is TGTGCCTGGAGTGTAAGTCAGGTATCCTACGAGCAGTACTTC.

V usage is TRBV6-2 or TRBV6-3 and J usage is TRBJ2-3, with D possibly matching TRBD2 (6 bases). CDR1 and CDR2 from the germline V gene are MNHEY and SVGEGT. The CDR3 loop spans 13 amino acids. V lost 2 bases and J 3 bases, leaving 6 bases between the germline ends. The CDR3 sequence is CASSYGTTDTQYF. CDR3 nucleotide sequence: TGTGCCAGCAGTTACGGGACTACAGATACGCAGTATTTT.

The rearrangement uses TRBV18 and TRBJ2-7, with 9 bases that match TRBD1. Germline lookup yields CDR1 KGHSH and CDR2 LQKENI. The CDR3 loop spans 14 amino acids. V trimming: 6 bases; J trimming: 7 bases; junction bases outside the gene matches: 10. CDR3 sequence: CASSPGQGLGEQYF. The CDR3 nucleotides are TGTGCCAGCTCCCCGGGACAGGGTCTGGGAGAGCAGTACTTC.

This clone was counted only a few times. DNA of the CDR3: TGTGCCTGGAGACAGGACGGTCGGGGGAATTCACCCCTCCACTTT. Amino acid sequence: CAWRQDGRGNSPLHF. The gene calls are TRBV30 and TRBJ1-6, with D perhaps TRBD1 (5 bases). From germline, CDR1 is GTSNPN and CDR2 SVGIG (reference sequence). The CDR3 spans 15 residues. V lost 3 bases and J 7 bases, leaving 16 bases between the germline ends.

The rearrangement links TRBV30 to TRBJ2-2; 7 bases line up with TRBD2. The CDR3 sequence is 15 residues long. Germline V gene lookup returns CDR1 GTSNPN and CDR2 SVGIG (reference sequence). Trimming at V came to 3 bases and at J to 6 bases, leaving 10 bases not matched to a gene. CDR3 loop: CAWSPRHLAAGELFF. For the CDR3, the DNA is TGTGCCTGGAGCCCCAGACATCTAGCGGCCGGGGAGCTGTTTTTT.

The gene calls are TRBV28 and TRBJ2-7, with D perhaps matching TRBD1 (6 bases). Germline-derived CDR1 and CDR2 are MDHEN and SYDVKM. The CDR3 runs 14 residues. V shed 4 bases and J shed 6 bases, with 16 bases lying between them. The CDR3 loop is CASSSEQGFGEQYF. For the CDR3, the DNA is TGTGCCAGCAGTTCTGAACAGGGATTTGGCGAGCAGTACTTC.

This clone was detected only a few times. This rearrangement joins TRBV6-6 to TRBJ2-1; TRBD2 matches 11 bases. The V gene's germline CDR1 is MNHNY and CDR2 SVGAGI (reference sequence). This CDR3 contains 14 residues. The trim removed 5 bases at V and 9 bases at J, leaving 6 bases unmatched. Here the CDR3 reads CASSLISGRGEQFF. CDR3 nucleotide sequence: TGTGCCAGCAGTCTCATTAGCGGGAGGGGTGAGCAGTTCTTC.

The J gene is TRBJ2-1, the V gene TRBV3-1 (or the pseudogene TRBV3-2), with 11 nucleotides matching TRBD2. V lost 4 bases, J lost 11 bases, and 7 bases stayed unmatched. The germline V gene encodes CDR1 LGHDT and CDR2 YNNKEL (reference sequence). The CDR3 is 14 amino acids. Here the CDR3 DNA reads TGTGCCAGCAGCCGGGACGGGACTAGCGGCCAGCAGTTCTTC. Its protein product is CASSRDGTSGQQFF.

This chain joins TRBV20-1 and TRBJ2-7; 11 bases align to TRBD2. CDR1 is DFQATT and CDR2 is SNEGSKA in the germline V gene (reference sequence). The CDR3 is 15 amino acids. Trimming cost V 3 bases and J 2 bases; bases outside gene matches: 6. The CDR3 region is CSASPGLAAPYEQYF. The CDR3 DNA sequence: TGCAGTGCTAGTCCGGGACTAGCGGCTCCCTACGAGCAGTACTTC.

This chain joins TRBV29-1 and TRBJ2-7; D call uncertain. CDR1 is SQVTM and CDR2 is ANQGSEA in the germline V gene. The CDR3 spans 12 residues. The ends were cut back, 4 bases at V and 7 bases at J, with 14 bases in the middle. In nucleotides, the CDR3 is TGCAGCGTTGGACACGTCGGCTGGGAGCAGTACTTC. This codes for CSVGHVGWEQYF.

The chain combines TRBV9 with TRBJ2-3; the match to TRBD2 covers 10 bases. Germline V lookup: CDR1 SGDLS, CDR2 YYNGEE. Trimming cost V 3 bases and J 3 bases; bases outside gene matches: 10. CDR3 length: 17 residues. The DNA for the CDR3 is TGTGCCAGCAGCGGGCTAGCGGGAGTTGTGGCTACAGATACGCAGTATTTT. Protein product: CASSGLAGVVATDTQYF. Based on the CDR3 plus reference TRBV9 and TRBJ2-3, the full variable domain is DSGVTQTPKHLITATGQRVTLRCSPRSGDLSVYWYQQSLDQGLQFLIQYYNGEERAKGNILERFSAQQFPDLHSELNLSSLELGDSALYFCASSGLAGVVATDTQYFGPGTRLTVL.

The CDR3 nucleotides are TGTGCCAGCAGTTACTCAAGCGGGCCCTACGAGCAGTACTTC. Translating gives CASSYSSGPYEQYF. V usage is TRBV6-5 and J usage is TRBJ2-7; D is possibly TRBD2 (6 bases). CDR1 and CDR2 (germline): MNHEY, SVGAGI. V dropped 0 bases and J dropped 2 bases, with 8 bases sitting between them. This CDR3 is built from 14 residues.

This chain uses TRBV28 with TRBJ1-6; a weak D match, TRBD1 (6 bases). Germline V CDR1 and CDR2: MDHEN, SYDVKM. Trimming shortened V by 2 bases and J by 8 bases, and 16 bases separated the two germline ends. This CDR3 is built from 16 residues. The CDR3 DNA reads as TGTGCCAGCAGTTTAACGGCCTATTACAGGGATTCACCCCTCCACTTT. As protein: CASSLTAYYRDSPLHF.

The V gene is TRBV4-1, the J gene TRBJ1-4; 10 positions match TRBD1. After removal of 4 bases from V and 8 bases from J, the junction contained 10 bases not matched to a gene. The CDR3 consists of 16 residues. From germline, CDR1 is MGHRA and CDR2 YSYEKL. The CDR3 loop reads CASSPTRQGAKEKLFF. CDR3 DNA sequence: TGCGCCAGCAGCCCAACCAGACAGGGGGCGAAGGAAAAACTGTTTTTT.